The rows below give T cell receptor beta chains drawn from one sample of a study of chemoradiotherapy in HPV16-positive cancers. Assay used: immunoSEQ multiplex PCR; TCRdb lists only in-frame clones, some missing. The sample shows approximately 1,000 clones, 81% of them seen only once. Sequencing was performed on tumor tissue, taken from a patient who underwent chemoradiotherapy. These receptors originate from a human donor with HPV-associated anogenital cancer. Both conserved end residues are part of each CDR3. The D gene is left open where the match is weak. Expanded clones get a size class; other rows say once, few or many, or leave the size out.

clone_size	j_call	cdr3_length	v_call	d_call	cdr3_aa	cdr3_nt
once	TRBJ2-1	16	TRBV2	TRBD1	CASSEDRGHIGNEQFF	TGTGCCAGCAGCGAGGACAGGGGGCATATTGGCAATGAGCAGTTCTTC
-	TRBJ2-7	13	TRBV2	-	CATLSRGSYEQYF	TGTGCCACCCTATCGCGGGGCTCCTACGAGCAGTACTTC
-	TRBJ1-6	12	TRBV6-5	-	CASSYGDSPLHF	TGTGCCAGCAGTTACGGGGATTCACCCCTCCACTTT
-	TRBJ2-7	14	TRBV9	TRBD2	CASSSRTSGGLQYF	TGTGCCAGCAGCTCCCGGACTAGCGGGGGCCTGCAGTACTTC
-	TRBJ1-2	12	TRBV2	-	CASSVEVYGYTF	TGTGCCAGCAGTGTCGAGGTCTATGGCTACACCTTC
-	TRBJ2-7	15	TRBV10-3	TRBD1	CAISESGTGAPQQYF	TGTGCCATCAGTGAGTCCGGGACAGGGGCACCCCAGCAGTACTTC
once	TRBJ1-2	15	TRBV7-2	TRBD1	CASSGIGQGASGYTF	TGTGCCAGCAGCGGAATAGGACAGGGGGCGAGTGGCTACACCTTC
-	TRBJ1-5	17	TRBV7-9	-	CASSLSGRGGPKQPQHF	TGTGCCAGCAGCTTAAGCGGCCGAGGGGGGCCGAAACAGCCCCAGCATTTT
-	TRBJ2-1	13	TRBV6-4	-	CASSVDIHNEQFF	TGTGCCAGCAGCGTGGACATACACAATGAGCAGTTCTTC
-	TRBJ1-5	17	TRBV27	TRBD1	CASSQRTGGTVSQPQHF	TGTGCCAGCAGTCAAAGGACAGGGGGCACAGTAAGTCAGCCCCAGCATTTT
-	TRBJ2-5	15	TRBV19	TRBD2	CASRGLAGGQETQYF	TGTGCCAGTAGGGGACTAGCGGGGGGGCAGGAGACCCAGTACTTC
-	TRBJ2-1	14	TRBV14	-	CASSQGSAYNEQFF	TGTGCCAGCAGCCAAGGTTCAGCCTACAATGAGCAGTTCTTC
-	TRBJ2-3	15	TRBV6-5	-	CASSYLPAGTDTQYF	TGTGCCAGCAGTTACTTACCAGCGGGCACAGATACGCAGTATTTT
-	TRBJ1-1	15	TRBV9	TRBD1	CASSVRTGMNTEAFF	TGTGCCAGCAGCGTACGGACAGGGATGAACACTGAAGCTTTCTTT
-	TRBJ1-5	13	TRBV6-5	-	CASSTGGNQPQHF	TGTGCCAGCAGTACAGGAGGCAATCAGCCCCAGCATTTT
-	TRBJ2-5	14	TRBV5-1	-	CASSKDSYQETQYF	TGCGCCAGCAGCAAGGACAGTTACCAAGAGACCCAGTACTTC
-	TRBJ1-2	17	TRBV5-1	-	CASSLRPGDPTNYGYTF	TGCGCCAGCAGCTTGCGGCCCGGGGACCCCACTAACTATGGCTACACCTTC
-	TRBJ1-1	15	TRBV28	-	CASRGQRAGNTEAFF	TGTGCCAGCAGGGGCCAAAGGGCAGGGAACACTGAAGCTTTCTTT
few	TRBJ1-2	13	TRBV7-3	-	CASSLGHNYGYTF	TGTGCCAGCAGCTTAGGGCATAACTATGGCTACACCTTC
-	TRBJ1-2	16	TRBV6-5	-	CASSYMGGAGVYGYTF	TGTGCCAGCAGTTATATGGGAGGGGCAGGAGTCTATGGCTACACCTTC
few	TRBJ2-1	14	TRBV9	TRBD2	CASSEGGGYNEQFF	TGTGCCAGCAGCGAAGGCGGGGGCTACAATGAGCAGTTCTTC
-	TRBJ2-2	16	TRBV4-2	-	CASSQVRGTYTGELFF	TGTGCCAGCAGCCAAGTCCGGGGCACTTACACCGGGGAGCTGTTTTTT